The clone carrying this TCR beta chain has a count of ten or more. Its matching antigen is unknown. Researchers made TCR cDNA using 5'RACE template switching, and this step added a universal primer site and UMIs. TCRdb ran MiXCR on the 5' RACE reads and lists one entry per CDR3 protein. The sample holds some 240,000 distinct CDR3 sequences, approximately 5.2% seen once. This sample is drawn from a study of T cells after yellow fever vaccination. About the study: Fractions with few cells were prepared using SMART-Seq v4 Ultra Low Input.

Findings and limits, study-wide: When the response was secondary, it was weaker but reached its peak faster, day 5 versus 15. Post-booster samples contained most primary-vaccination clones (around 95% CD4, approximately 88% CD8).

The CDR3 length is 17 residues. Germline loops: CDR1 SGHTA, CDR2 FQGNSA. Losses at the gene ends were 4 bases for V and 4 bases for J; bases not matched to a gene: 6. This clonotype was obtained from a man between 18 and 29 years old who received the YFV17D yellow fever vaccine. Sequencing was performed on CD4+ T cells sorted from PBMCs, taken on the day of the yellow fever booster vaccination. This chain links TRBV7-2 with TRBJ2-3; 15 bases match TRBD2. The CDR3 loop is CASSSGLAGGFADTQYF. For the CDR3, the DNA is TGTGCCAGCAGCTCCGGACTAGCGGGGGGGTTCGCAGATACGCAGTATTTT.